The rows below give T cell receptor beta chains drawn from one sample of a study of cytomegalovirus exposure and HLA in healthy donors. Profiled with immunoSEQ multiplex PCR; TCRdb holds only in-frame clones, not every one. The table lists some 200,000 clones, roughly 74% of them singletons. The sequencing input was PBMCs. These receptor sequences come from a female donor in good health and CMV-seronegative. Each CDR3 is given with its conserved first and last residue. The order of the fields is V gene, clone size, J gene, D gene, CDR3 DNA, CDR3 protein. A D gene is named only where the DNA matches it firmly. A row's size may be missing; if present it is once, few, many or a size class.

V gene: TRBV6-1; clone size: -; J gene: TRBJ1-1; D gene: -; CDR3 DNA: TGTGCCAGCAGTGATCTGGGACAAGGGAACACTGAAGCTTTCTTT; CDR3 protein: CASSDLGQGNTEAFF
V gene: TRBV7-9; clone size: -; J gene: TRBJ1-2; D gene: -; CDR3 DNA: TGTGCCAGCAGCTTTGGTAAAGGGGGTCTGGATGGCTACACCTTC; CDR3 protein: CASSFGKGGLDGYTF
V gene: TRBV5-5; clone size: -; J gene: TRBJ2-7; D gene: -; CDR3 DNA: TGTGCCAGCAGCTTGGGGCAGGCTGCCTACGAGCAGTACTTC; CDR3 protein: CASSLGQAAYEQYF
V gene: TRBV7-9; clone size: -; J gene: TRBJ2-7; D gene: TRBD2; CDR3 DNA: TGTGCCAGCAGCTTTTTATTTGGACTAGGCCCCCACTACGAGCAGTACTTC; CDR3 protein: CASSFLFGLGPHYEQYF
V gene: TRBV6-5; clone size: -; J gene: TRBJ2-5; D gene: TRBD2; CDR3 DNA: TGTGCCAGCAGTTACCAACAGCGGGAACTTGGCGAGACCCAGTACTTC; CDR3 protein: CASSYQQRELGETQYF
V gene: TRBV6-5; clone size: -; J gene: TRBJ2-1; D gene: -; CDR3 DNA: TGTGCCAGCAGTTTTCGGAATGAGCAGTTCTTC; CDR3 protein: CASSFRNEQFF
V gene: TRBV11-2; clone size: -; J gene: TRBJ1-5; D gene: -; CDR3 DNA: TGTGCCAGCAGCACAGGGCGTTATCAGCCCCAGCATTTT; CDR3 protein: CASSTGRYQPQHF
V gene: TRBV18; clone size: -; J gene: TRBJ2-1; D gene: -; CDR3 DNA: TGTGCCAGCTCACCTGGCAGGCCGAGCTCCTACAATGAGCAGTTCTTC; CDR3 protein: CASSPGRPSSYNEQFF
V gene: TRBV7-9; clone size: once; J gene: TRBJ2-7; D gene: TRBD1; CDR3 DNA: TGTGCCAGCAGCTCCGGGACAGGGACCTACGAGCAGTACTTC; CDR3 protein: CASSSGTGTYEQYF
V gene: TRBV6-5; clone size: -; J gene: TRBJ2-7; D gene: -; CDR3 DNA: TGTGCCAGCAGCTATAACAGACAGGTCAGCTACGAGCAGTACTTC; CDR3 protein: CASSYNRQVSYEQYF
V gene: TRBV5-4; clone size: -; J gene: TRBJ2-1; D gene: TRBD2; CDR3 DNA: TGTGCCAGCAGCGTGACTAGCGGGAGAGACAATGAGCAGTTCTTC; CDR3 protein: CASSVTSGRDNEQFF
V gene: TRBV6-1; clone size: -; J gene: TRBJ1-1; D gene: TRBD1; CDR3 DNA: TGTGCCAGCAGTGAAGCCCCACGGTCAGGGGGAGAGGCTTTCTTT; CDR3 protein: CASSEAPRSGGEAFF
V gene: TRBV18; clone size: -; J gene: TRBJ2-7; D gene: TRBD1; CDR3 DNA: TGTGCCAGCTCACTCGCGACAGGGGCCTACGAGCAGTACTTC; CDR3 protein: CASSLATGAYEQYF
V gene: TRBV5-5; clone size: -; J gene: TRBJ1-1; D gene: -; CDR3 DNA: TGTGCCAGCAGACCGGACAGTACGAACACTGAAGCTTTCTTT; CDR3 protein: CASRPDSTNTEAFF
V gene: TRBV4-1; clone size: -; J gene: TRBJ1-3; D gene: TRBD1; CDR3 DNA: TGCGCCAGCAGCGCAGACAGGGGATCTGGAAACACCATATATTTT; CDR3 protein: CASSADRGSGNTIYF
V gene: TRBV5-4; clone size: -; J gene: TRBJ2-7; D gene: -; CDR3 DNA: TGTGCCAGCAGCTTGACAGGGAAGGACGAGCAGTACTTC; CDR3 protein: CASSLTGKDEQYF
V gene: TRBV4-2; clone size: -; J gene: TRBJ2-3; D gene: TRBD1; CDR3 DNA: TGTGCCAGCAGCCAAGATCTAACAGGGGGCAACACAGATACGCAGTATTTT; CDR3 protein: CASSQDLTGGNTDTQYF
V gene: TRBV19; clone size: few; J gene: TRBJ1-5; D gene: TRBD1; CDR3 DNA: TGTGCCAGTAGGCCTCCCCCGGACAGGTTCGATCAGCCCCAGCATTTT; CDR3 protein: CASRPPPDRFDQPQHF
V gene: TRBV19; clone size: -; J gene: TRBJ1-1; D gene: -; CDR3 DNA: TGTGCCAGTAGTATAGATGTCTTTGGGAGGGACACTGAAGCTTTCTTT; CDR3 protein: CASSIDVFGRDTEAFF
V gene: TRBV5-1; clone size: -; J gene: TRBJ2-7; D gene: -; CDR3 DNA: TGCGCCAGCAGCTCGGGTCTCACAGGGTTCGCCTACGAGCAGTACTTC; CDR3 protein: CASSSGLTGFAYEQYF
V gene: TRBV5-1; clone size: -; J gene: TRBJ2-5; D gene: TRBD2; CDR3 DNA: TGCGCCAGCAGCTTGGGATCTAGCGGGGCGTACCAAGAGACCCAGTACTTC; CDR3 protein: CASSLGSSGAYQETQYF
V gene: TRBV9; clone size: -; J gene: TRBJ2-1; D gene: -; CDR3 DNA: TGTGCCAGCAGCGTAGGGACCCGGGGGATCCCCTACAATGAGCAGTTCTTC; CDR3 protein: CASSVGTRGIPYNEQFF
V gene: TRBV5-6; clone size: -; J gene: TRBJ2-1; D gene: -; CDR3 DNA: TGTGCCAGCAGCTTGGCCCGGCAGCGGTACAATGAGCAGTTCTTC; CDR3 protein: CASSLARQRYNEQFF
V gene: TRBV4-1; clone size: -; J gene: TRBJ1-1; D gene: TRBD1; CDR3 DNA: TGCGCCAGCAGCCACACCTCGGCAGGGGGTAACACTGAAGCTTTCTTT; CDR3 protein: CASSHTSAGGNTEAFF
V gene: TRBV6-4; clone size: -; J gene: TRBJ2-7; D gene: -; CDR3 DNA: TGTGCCAGCAGTGAACCGGGAAGGAATCGATACGAGCAGTACTTC; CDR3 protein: CASSEPGRNRYEQYF
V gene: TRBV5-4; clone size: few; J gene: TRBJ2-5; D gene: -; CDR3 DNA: TGTGCCAGCAGAGAGGGGGGGAATGGTGAGACCCAGTACTTC; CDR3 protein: CASREGGNGETQYF